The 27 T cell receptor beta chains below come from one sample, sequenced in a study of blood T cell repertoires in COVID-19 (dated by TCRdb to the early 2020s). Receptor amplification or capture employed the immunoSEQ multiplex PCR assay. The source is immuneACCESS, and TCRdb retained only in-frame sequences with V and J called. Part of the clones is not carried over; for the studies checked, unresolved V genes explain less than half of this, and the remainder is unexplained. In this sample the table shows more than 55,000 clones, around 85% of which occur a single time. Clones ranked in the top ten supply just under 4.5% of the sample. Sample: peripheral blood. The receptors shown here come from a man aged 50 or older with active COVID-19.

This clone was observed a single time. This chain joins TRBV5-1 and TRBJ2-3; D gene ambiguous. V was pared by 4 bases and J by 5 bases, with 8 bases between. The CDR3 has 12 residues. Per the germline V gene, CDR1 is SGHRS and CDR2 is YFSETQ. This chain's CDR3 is CASSAPGDTQYF. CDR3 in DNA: TGCGCCAGCAGCGCGCCGGGAGATACGCAGTATTTT.

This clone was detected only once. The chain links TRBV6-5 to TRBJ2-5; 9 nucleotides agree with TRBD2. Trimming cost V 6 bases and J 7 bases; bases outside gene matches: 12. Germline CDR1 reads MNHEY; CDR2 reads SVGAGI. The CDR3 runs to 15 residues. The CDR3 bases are TGTGCCAGCAGCCGGGGACTAGCAACATCGGGGACCCAGTACTTC. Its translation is CASSRGLATSGTQYF.

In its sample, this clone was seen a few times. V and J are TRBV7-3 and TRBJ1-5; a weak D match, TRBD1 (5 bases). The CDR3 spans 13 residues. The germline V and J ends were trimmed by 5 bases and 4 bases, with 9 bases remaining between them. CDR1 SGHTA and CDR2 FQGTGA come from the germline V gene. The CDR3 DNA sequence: TGTGCCAGCAGCATTGGGGGGAATCAGCCCCAGCATTTT. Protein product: CASSIGGNQPQHF.

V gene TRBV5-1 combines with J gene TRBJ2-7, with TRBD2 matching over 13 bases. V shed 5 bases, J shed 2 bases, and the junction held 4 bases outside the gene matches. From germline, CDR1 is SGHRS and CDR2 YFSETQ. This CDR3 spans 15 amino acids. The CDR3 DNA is TGCGCCAGCAGGGTTGGGACTAGCGGGGCCTACGAGCAGTACTTC. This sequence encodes CASRVGTSGAYEQYF.

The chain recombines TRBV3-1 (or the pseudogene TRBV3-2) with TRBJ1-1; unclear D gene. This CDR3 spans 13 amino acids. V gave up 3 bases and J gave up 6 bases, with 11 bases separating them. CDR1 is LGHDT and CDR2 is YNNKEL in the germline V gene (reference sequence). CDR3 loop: CASSHGEAAEAFF. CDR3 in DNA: TGTGCCAGCAGCCACGGGGAGGCGGCTGAAGCTTTCTTT.

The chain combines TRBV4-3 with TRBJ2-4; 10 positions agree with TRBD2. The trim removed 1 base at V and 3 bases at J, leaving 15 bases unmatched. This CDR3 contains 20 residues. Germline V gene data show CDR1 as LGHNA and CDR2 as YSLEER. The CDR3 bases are TGCGCCAGCAGCCAAGGGTACGAGCGGGAGGGAAAGAGGGGCAAAAACATTCAGTACTTC. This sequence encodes CASSQGYEREGKRGKNIQYF.

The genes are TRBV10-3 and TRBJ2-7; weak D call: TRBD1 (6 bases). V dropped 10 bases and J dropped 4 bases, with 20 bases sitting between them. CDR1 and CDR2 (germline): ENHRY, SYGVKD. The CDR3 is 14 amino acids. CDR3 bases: TGTGCCACCAACAACCGGGACACTACGTACGAGCAGTACTTC. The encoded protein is CATNNRDTTYEQYF.

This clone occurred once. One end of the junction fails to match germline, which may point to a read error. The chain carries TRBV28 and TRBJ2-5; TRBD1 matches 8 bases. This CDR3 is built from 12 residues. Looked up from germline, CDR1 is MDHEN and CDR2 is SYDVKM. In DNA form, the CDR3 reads TGTGCCAGCAGCTCCCGGGGGCAGGGGGCGAACTTC. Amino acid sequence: CASSSRGQGANF.

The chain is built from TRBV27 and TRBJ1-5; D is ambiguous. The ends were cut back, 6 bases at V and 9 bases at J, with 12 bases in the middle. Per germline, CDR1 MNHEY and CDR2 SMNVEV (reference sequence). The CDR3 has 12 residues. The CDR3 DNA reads TGTGCCAGCAGCCCCACCCTAGGGCCCCAGCATTTT. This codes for CASSPTLGPQHF.

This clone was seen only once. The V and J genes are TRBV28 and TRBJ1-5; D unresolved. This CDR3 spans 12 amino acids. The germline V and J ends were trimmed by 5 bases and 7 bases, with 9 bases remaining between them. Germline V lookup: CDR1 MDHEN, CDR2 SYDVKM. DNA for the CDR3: TGTGCCAGCAGTCTTCTCGGGCAGCCCCAGCATTTT. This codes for CASSLLGQPQHF.

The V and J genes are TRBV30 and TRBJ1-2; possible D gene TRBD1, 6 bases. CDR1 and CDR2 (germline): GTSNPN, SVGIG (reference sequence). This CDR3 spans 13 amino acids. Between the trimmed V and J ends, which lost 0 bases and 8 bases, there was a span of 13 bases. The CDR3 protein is CAWSVRGAFGYTF. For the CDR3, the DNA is TGTGCCTGGAGTGTACGGGGGGCGTTCGGCTACACCTTC.

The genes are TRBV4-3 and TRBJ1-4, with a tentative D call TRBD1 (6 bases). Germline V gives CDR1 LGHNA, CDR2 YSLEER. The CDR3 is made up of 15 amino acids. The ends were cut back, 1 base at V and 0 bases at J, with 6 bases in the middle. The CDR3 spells CASSQGTATNEKLFF. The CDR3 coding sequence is TGCGCCAGCAGCCAAGGGACAGCAACTAATGAAAAACTGTTTTTT.

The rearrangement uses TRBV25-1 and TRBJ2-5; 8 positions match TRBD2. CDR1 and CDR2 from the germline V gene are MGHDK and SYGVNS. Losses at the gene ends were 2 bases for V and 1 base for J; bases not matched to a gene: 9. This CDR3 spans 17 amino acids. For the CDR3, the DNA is TGTGCCAGCAGTGAAACCCTACCGGGGGGGCCCCAAGAGACCCAGTACTTC. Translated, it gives CASSETLPGGPQETQYF.

CDR3 DNA sequence: TGTGCCAGCAGCGCCGGGACAGGATGGGGGGCTGAGCAGTTCTTC. As protein: CASSAGTGWGAEQFF. The chain recombines TRBV6-5 with TRBJ2-1; TRBD1 matches at 8 bases. Germline CDR1 and CDR2: MNHEY and SVGAGI. This CDR3 spans 15 amino acids. V lost 6 bases to trimming and J lost 9 bases; unmatched junction nucleotides: 13.

As DNA, the CDR3 is TGTGCCAGCAGCCTACAAGAGACCCAGTACTTC. Translated, it gives CASSLQETQYF. This rearrangement joins TRBV2 to TRBJ2-5, with unresolved D. Germline V CDR1 and CDR2: SNHLY, FYNNEI. This CDR3 is 11 amino acids long. V was clipped by 6 bases and J by 2 bases, with 4 bases between them.

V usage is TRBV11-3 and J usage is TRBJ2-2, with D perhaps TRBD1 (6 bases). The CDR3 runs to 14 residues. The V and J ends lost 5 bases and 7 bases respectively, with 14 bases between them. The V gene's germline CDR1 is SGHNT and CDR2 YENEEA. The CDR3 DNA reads TGTGCCAGCAGCCCACAGGGTAGGGGCGGGGAGCTGTTTTTT. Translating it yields CASSPQGRGGELFF.

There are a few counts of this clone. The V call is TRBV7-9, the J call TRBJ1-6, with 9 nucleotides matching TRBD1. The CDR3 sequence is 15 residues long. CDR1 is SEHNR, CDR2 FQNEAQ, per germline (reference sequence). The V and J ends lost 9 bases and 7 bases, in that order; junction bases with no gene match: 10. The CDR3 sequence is CASSPRTGGNSPLHF. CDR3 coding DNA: TGTGCCAGTTCGCCCCGTACAGGGGGCAATTCACCCCTCCACTTT. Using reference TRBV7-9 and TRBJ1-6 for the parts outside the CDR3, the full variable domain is DTGVSQNPRHKITKRGQNVTFRCDPISEHNRLYWYRQTLGQGPEFLTYFQNEAQLEKSRLLSDRFSAERPKGSFSTLEIQRTEQGDSAMYLCASSPRTGGNSPLHFGNGTRLTVT.

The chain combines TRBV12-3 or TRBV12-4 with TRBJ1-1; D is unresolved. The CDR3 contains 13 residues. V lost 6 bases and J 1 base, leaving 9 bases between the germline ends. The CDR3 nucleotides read TGTGCCAGCAGCCGACTGGAGAACACTGAAGCTTTCTTT. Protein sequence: CASSRLENTEAFF.

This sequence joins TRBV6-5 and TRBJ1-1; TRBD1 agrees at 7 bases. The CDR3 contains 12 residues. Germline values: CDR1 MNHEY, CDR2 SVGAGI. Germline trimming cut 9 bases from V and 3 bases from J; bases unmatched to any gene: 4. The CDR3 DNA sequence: TGTGCCAGTAACAGGGGAGACACTGAAGCTTTCTTT. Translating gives CASNRGDTEAFF.

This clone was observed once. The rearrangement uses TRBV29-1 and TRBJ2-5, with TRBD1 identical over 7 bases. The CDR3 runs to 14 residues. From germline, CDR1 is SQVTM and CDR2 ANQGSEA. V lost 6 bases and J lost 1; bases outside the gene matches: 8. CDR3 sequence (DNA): TGCAGCGTCCAAAAGACAGGGCTCCAAGAGACCCAGTACTTC. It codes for CSVQKTGLQETQYF.

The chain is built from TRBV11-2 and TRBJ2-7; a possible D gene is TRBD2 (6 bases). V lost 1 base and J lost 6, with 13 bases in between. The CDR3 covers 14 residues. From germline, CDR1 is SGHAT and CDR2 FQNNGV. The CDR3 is CASSLVAGAGEQYF. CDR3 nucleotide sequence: TGTGCCAGCAGCTTAGTCGCAGGAGCGGGCGAGCAGTACTTC.

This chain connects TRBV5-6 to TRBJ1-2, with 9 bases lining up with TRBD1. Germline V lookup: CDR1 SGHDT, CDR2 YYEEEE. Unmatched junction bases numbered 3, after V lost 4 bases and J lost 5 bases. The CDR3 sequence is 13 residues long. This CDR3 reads CASSPQGAYGYTF. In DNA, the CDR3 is TGTGCCAGCAGCCCACAGGGGGCTTATGGCTACACCTTC.

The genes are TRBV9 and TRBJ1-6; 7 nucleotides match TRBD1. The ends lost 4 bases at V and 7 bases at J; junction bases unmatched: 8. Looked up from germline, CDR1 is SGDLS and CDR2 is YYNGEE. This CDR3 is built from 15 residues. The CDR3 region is CASSPFPGQNSPLHF. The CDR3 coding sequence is TGTGCCAGCAGCCCGTTTCCGGGACAGAATTCACCCCTCCACTTT.

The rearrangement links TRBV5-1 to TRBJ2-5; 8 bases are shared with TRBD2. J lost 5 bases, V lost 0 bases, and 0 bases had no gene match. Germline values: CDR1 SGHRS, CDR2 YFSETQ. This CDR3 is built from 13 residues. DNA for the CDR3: TGCGCCAGCAGCTTGGCGGGAGGGGAGACCCAGTACTTC. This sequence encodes CASSLAGGETQYF.

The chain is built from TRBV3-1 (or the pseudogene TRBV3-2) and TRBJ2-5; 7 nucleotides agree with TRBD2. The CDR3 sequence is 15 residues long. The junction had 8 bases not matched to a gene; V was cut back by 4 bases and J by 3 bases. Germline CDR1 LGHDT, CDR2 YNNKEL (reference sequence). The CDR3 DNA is TGTGCCAGCAGCCCCTGGGGGAGGGGTGAAGAGACCCAGTACTTC. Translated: CASSPWGRGEETQYF.

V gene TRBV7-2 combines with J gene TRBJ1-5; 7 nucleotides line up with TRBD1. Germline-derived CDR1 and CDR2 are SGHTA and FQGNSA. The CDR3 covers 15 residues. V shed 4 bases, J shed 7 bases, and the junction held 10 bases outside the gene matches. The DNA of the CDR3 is TGTGCCAGCAGCTCCGGTGGAGGGGGCCGCCAGCCCCAGCATTTT. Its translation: CASSSGGGGRQPQHF.

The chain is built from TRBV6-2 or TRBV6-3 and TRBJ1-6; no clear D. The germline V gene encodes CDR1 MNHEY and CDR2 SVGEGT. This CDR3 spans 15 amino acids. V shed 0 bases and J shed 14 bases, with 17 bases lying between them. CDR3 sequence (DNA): TGTGCCAGCAGTTACTCGACGGAGGATCTAAGATCCCTCCACTTT. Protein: CASSYSTEDLRSLHF.